Below are 18 T cell receptor beta chains sequenced from a single sample in a study of blood T cells in healthy people across ages. With a J-beta primer mix and a sample-barcoded 5' primer, a second PCR ran 7 to 11 cycles. One entry per CDR3 protein results from TCRdb running MiXCR on the 5' RACE reads. The repertoire includes approximately 800,000 distinct CDR3 sequences, 58% of them detected once, and around 20% sits in the top ten. Source material: blood. These receptors were obtained from a young man in good health.

CDR3 amino acids: CAGQQGPIGNTIYF. The CDR3 DNA is TGTGCCGGACAACAGGGGCCCATCGGAAACACCATATATTTT. The V call is TRBV10-3, the J call TRBJ1-3, with 7 bases lining up with TRBD1. The V and J ends lost 11 bases and 4 bases, in that order; junction bases with no gene match: 11. The CDR3 has 14 residues. CDR1 is ENHRY, CDR2 SYGVKD, per germline.

The rearrangement joins TRBV7-9 to TRBJ1-2; possibly TRBD1 for D (6 bases). Trimming left V 5 bases short and J 0 bases short, with 13 bases between. The CDR3 has 15 amino acids. Per germline, CDR1 SEHNR and CDR2 FQNEAQ (reference sequence). This chain's CDR3 is CASSETGEANYGYTF. The CDR3 region has the DNA TGTGCCAGCAGCGAGACAGGAGAAGCTAACTATGGCTACACCTTC.

This clonotype has only a few counts. The rearrangement joins TRBV28 to TRBJ1-2; D not resolved. The length of the CDR3 is 10 residues. Looked up from germline, CDR1 is MDHEN and CDR2 is SYDVKM. Trimming took off 6 bases at V and 8 bases at J, with 7 bases between the two ends. CDR3 DNA: TGTGCCAGCAGATCGTGGGGCTACACCTTC. This gives the protein CASRSWGYTF.

J is TRBJ2-4 and V is TRBV29-1, with 8 nucleotides matching TRBD1. The J call could be wrong; TRBJ2-7 is a better fit for the DNA end. Germline V gene lookup returns CDR1 SQVTM and CDR2 ANQGSEA. The CDR3 is made up of 13 amino acids. CDR3 DNA: TGCAGCGTTGCGGGACAGGTACCCTACGAGCAGTACTTC. Amino acids: CSVAGQVPYEQYF.

The chain uses TRBV6-5 and TRBJ2-1; a possible D gene is TRBD1 (6 bases). The CDR3 contains 15 residues. V lost 1 base to trimming and J lost 7 bases, with 14 bases between them. Germline CDR1 MNHEY, CDR2 SVGAGI. The chain's CDR3 is CASSYFRGNGNEQFF. For the CDR3, the DNA is TGTGCCAGCAGTTACTTTAGGGGGAACGGGAATGAGCAGTTCTTC.

The chain uses TRBV9 and TRBJ1-2; D not resolved. CDR3 length: 16 amino acids. V shed 0 bases and J shed 3 bases, with 15 bases lying between them. The germline CDR1 and CDR2 sequences are SGDLS and YYNGEE. The CDR3 region is CASSVEARPPDYGYTF. CDR3 DNA sequence: TGTGCCAGCAGCGTAGAGGCGCGGCCCCCCGACTATGGCTACACCTTC. Using reference TRBV9 and TRBJ1-2 for the parts outside the CDR3, the full variable domain is DSGVTQTPKHLITATGQRVTLRCSPRSGDLSVYWYQQSLDQGLQFLIQYYNGEERAKGNILERFSAQQFPDLHSELNLSSLELGDSALYFCASSVEARPPDYGYTFGSGTRLTVV.

The V and J genes are TRBV27 and TRBJ1-4, with a tentative D call TRBD1 (6 bases). V was cut by 5 bases and J by 8 bases, with 18 bases left in between. The CDR3 sequence is 15 residues long. Germline CDR1 MNHEY, CDR2 SMNVEV (reference sequence). The CDR3 here is CASSRTGMGGEKLFF. CDR3 in DNA: TGTGCCAGCAGTCGCACAGGGATGGGCGGGGAAAAACTGTTTTTT.

The chain recombines TRBV4-3 with TRBJ2-7; a weak D match, TRBD2 (6 bases). This CDR3 is 16 amino acids long. Per germline, CDR1 LGHNA and CDR2 YSLEER. V lost 4 bases, J lost 0 bases, and 16 bases lay in between. CDR3 in DNA: TGCGCCAGCAGCCGTCATGCGACGGGGGTCTCCTACGAGCAGTACTTC. Its protein is CASSRHATGVSYEQYF.

V gene TRBV10-1 combines with J gene TRBJ2-7; D is undetermined. Germline V gene data show CDR1 as WNHNN and CDR2 as SYGVQD (reference sequence). V dropped 6 bases and J dropped 8 bases, with 17 bases sitting between them. The CDR3 sequence is 13 residues long. CDR3 bases: TGCGCCAGCAGCGAATCTGGATTTAACAAGCAGTACTTC. It specifies CASSESGFNKQYF.

The V gene is TRBV15, the J gene TRBJ1-1; the D is unclear. The V end was cut by 5 bases, the J end by 1 base, with 5 bases between. Germline V gene data show CDR1 as LNHNV and CDR2 as YYDKDF (reference sequence). There are 12 residues in the CDR3. CDR3 residues: CATSLGNTEAFF. CDR3 coding DNA: TGTGCCACCAGCCTCGGGAACACTGAAGCTTTCTTT. Complete variable domain (other parts from reference TRBV15 and TRBJ1-1): DAMVIQNPRYQVTQFGKPVTLSCSQTLNHNVMYWYQQKSSQAPKLLFHYYDKDFNNEADTPDNFQSRRPNTSFCFLDIRSPGLGDTAMYLCATSLGNTEAFFGQGTRLTVV.

This clonotype appeared a few times. This CDR3 is CSASGGLSTDTQYF. CDR3 DNA: TGCAGTGCTAGCGGGGGACTTAGCACAGATACGCAGTATTTT. The chain carries TRBV20-1 and TRBJ2-3, with D possibly TRBD2 on 6 matching bases. The CDR3 length is 14 residues. Germline V gives CDR1 DFQATT, CDR2 SNEGSKA (reference sequence). The V and J ends lost 3 bases and 0 bases respectively, with 10 bases between them.

V gene TRBV4-2 combines with J gene TRBJ1-2, with TRBD1 as a possible D gene (5 bases). This CDR3 has 18 amino acids. The germline gives CDR1 LGHNA, CDR2 YNFKEQ. V dropped 6 bases and J dropped 1 base, with 24 bases sitting between them. The CDR3 bases are TGTGCCAGCAGTCTGAGACCTTGGGACCGACACCTTAACTATGGCTACACCTTC. Translated, it gives CASSLRPWDRHLNYGYTF.

This chain uses TRBV20-1 with TRBJ2-1; TRBD1 is a possible D gene (5 bases). The length of the CDR3 is 15 residues. The germline CDR1 and CDR2 sequences are DFQATT and SNEGSKA (reference sequence). The V and J ends lost 3 bases and 8 bases respectively, with 20 bases between them. CDR3 sequence (DNA): TGCAGTGCTAGCGATCTGGGCCCCCAGGGATATGAGCAGTTCTTC. Translated, it gives CSASDLGPQGYEQFF.

The V gene is TRBV5-1, the J gene TRBJ2-6; TRBD1 matches 7 bases. V trimming: 4 bases; J trimming: 3 bases; junction bases outside the gene matches: 13. Germline CDR1 is SGHRS and CDR2 is YFSETQ. The CDR3 totals 18 residues. The CDR3 loop reads CASSPERTGQGGANVLTF. In DNA form, the CDR3 reads TGCGCCAGCAGCCCTGAAAGGACAGGACAAGGTGGGGCCAACGTCCTGACTTTC.

This clonotype was detected only a few times. The chain combines TRBV29-1 with TRBJ2-1, with D unresolved. V lost 5 bases, J lost 0 bases, and 20 bases lay in between. Germline CDR1 and CDR2: SQVTM and ANQGSEA. This CDR3 contains 17 residues. In DNA, the CDR3 is TGCAGCGTTCTCGGCGGCTCACAGAGAAGCTCCTACAATGAGCAGTTCTTC. It translates to CSVLGGSQRSSYNEQFF.

This chain joins TRBV5-4 and TRBJ1-5, with TRBD1 matching over 7 bases. The CDR3 is made up of 17 amino acids. Germline loops: CDR1 SGHNT, CDR2 YYREEE (reference sequence). V trimming: 3 bases; J trimming: 1 base; junction bases outside the gene matches: 10. The CDR3 DNA is TGTGCCAGCAGCTACACCCCAGGGGGAGGCAGCAATCAGCCCCAGCATTTT. Protein sequence: CASSYTPGGGSNQPQHF.

The chain is built from TRBV4-3 and TRBJ2-6; 9 bases are shared with TRBD1. With 3 bases clipped from V and 1 base from J, the junction kept 7 bases outside the gene matches. The germline gives CDR1 LGHNA, CDR2 YSLEER. The CDR3 extends over 18 amino acids. CDR3 nucleotides: TGCGCCAGCAGCCAGGCGGGACAGGGTGTTTCTGGGGCCAACGTCCTGACTTTC. Translating it yields CASSQAGQGVSGANVLTF.

This clonotype has a handful of counts. The CDR3 sequence: CASSLGSRGYTF. DNA of the CDR3: TGTGCCAGCAGCCTGGGGTCGAGGGGCTACACCTTC. The chain is built from TRBV7-9 and TRBJ1-2; D unclear. Germline V gene data show CDR1 as SEHNR and CDR2 as FQNEAQ (reference sequence). V was trimmed by 5 bases and J by 8 bases, leaving 12 bases between them. The CDR3 contains 12 residues.